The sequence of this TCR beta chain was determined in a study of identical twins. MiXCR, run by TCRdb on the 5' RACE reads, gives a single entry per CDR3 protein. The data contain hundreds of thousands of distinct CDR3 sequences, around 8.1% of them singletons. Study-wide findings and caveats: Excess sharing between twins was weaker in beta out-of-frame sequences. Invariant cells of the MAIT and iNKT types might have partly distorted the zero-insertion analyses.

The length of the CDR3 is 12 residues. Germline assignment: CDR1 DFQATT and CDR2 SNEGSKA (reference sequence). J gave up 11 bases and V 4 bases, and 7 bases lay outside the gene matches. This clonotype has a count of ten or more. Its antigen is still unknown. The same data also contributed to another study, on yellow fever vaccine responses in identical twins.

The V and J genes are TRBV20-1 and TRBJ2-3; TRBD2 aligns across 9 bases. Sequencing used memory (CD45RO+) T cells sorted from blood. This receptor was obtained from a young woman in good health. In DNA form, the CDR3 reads TGCAGTGCTATAAGACTAGCGGCCCTGCAGTATTTT. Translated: CSAIRLAALQYF.